What follows describes a single TCR beta chain. Its specificity is not known. These data come from a study of CD8 T cells in ankylosing spondylitis. V lost 2 bases, J lost 2 bases, and 7 bases stayed unmatched. The CDR3 sequence is 16 residues long. Per the germline V gene, CDR1 is MNHEY and CDR2 is SVGEGT. MiXCR was run by TCRdb on the 5' RACE reads, yielding one entry per CDR3 protein. The data show roughly 220,000 distinct CDR3 sequences, around 16% seen once. General study points: Made up of eight highly homologous variants, a TCR beta motif appeared characteristic of ankylosing spondylitis blood.

This receptor was obtained from a male donor with ankylosing spondylitis. The chain uses TRBV6-2 or TRBV6-3 and TRBJ1-2, with TRBD1 matching 8 bases. Sequences were obtained from blood, either unsorted or a sorted T cell fraction (not recorded which). CDR3 in amino acids: CASSYAPTGGNYGYTF. The CDR3 DNA is TGTGCCAGCAGTTACGCCCCAACAGGGGGGAACTATGGCTACACCTTC.